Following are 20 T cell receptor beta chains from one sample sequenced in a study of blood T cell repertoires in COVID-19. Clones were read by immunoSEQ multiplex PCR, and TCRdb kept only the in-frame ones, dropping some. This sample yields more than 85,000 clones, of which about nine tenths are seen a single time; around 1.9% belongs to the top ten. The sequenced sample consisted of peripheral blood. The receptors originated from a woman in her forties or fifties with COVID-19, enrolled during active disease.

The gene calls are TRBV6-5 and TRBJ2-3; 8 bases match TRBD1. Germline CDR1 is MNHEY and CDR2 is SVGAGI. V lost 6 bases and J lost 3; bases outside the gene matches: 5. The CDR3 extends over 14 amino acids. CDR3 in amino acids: CASSLRTGTDTQYF. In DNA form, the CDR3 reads TGTGCCAGCAGCCTCCGGACAGGGACAGATACGCAGTATTTT.

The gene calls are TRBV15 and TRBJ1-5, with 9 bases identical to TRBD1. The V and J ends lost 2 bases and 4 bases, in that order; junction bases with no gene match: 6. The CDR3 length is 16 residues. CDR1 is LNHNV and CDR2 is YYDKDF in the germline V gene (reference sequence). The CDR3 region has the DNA TGTGCCACCAGCAGACAGACCGGGACAGGGAATCAGCCCCAGCATTTT. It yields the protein CATSRQTGTGNQPQHF.

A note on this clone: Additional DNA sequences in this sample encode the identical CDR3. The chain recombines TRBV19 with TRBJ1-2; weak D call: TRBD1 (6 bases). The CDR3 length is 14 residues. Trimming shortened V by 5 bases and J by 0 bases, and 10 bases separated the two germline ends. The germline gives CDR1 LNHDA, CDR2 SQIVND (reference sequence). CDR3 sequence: CASSVQGPNYGYTF. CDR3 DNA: TGTGCCAGTAGTGTCCAGGGGCCTAACTATGGCTACACCTTC.

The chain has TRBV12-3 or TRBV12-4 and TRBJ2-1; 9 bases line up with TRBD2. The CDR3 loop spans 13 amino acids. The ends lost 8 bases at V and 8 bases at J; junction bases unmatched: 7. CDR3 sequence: CASSRRGGHEQFF. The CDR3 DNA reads TGTGCCAGCTCCCGGCGGGGGGGCCATGAGCAGTTCTTC.

The CDR3 nucleotides read TGTGCCAGTACCCCATTAGAGCGACAGGGCCAAACCGGGGAGCTGTTTTTT. It specifies CASTPLERQGQTGELFF. The chain recombines TRBV19 with TRBJ2-2, with TRBD1 matching 7 bases. This CDR3 is built from 17 residues. Trimming took 7 bases from V and 5 from J; bases not matched to a gene: 16. Germline CDR1 and CDR2: LNHDA and SQIVND (reference sequence).

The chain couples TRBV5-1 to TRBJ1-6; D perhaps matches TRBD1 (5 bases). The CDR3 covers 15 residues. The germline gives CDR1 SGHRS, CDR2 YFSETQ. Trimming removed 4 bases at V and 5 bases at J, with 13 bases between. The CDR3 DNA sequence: TGCGCCAGCAGCCGGGAGGGAGGGGATAATTCACCCCTCCACTTT. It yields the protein CASSREGGDNSPLHF.

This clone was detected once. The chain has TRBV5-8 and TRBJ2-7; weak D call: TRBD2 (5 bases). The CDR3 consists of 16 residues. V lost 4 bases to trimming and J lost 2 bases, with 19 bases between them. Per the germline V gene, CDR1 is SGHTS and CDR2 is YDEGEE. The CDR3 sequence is CASSPRRQVVPYEQYV. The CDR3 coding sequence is TGTGCCAGCAGCCCACGGAGGCAGGTCGTGCCCTACGAGCAGTACGTC.

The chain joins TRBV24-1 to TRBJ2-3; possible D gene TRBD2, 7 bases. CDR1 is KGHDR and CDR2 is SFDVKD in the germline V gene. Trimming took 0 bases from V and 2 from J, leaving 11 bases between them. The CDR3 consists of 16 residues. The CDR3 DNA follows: TGTGCCACCAGTGATTTGAGAGGGGGGGACACAGATACGCAGTATTTT. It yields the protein CATSDLRGGDTDTQYF.

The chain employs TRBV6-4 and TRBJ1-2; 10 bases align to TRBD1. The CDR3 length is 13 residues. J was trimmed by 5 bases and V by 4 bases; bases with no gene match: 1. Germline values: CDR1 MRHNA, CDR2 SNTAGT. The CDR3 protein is CASSVGQGYGYTF. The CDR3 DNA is TGTGCCAGCAGTGTGGGACAGGGGTATGGCTACACCTTC.

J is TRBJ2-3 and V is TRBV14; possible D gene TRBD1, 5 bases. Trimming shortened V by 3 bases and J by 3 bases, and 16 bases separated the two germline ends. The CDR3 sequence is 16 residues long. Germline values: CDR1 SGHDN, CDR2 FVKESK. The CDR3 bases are TGTGCCAGCAGCCATTCAGGGAAGATTTGGACAGATACGCAGTATTTT. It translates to CASSHSGKIWTDTQYF.

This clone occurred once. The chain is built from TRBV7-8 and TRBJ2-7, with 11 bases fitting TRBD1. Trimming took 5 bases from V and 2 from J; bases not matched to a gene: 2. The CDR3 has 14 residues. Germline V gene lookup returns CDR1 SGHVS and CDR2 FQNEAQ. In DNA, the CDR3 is TGTGCCAGCAGCGTGGGACAGGGGGCCTACGAGCAGTACGTC. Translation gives CASSVGQGAYEQYV.

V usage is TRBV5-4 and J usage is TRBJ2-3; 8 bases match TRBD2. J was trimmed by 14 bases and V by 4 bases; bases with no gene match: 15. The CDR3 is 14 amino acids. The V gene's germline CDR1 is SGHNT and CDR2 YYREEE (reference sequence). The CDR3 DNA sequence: TGTGCCAGCAGCCTAAACGGACTAGCAACCCATTCGTATTTT. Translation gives CASSLNGLATHSYF.

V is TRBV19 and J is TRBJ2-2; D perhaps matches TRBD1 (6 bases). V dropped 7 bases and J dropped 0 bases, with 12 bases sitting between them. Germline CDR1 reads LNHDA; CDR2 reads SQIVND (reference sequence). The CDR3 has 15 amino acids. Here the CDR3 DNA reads TGTGCCAGTACCTCGACAGGTTCGAACACCGGGGAGCTGTTTTTT. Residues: CASTSTGSNTGELFF.

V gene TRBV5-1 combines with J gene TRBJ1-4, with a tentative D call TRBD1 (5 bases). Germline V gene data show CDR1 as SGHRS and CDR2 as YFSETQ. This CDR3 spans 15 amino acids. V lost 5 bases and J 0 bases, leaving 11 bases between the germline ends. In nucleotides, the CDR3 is TGCGCCAGCAGACCAGGACACGCAACTAATGAAAAACTGTTTTTT. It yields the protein CASRPGHATNEKLFF.

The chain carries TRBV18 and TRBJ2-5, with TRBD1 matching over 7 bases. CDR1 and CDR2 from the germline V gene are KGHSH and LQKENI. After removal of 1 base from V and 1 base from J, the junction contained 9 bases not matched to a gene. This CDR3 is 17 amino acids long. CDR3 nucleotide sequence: TGTGCCAGCTCACCACGGACAACCAACAGGGGCCAAGAGACCCAGTACTTC. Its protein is CASSPRTTNRGQETQYF.

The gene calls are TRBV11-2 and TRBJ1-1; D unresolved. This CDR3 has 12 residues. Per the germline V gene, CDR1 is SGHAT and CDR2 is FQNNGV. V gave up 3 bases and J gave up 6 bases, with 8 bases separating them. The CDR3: CASSLGSPEAFF. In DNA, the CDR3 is TGTGCCAGCAGCTTGGGGAGTCCTGAAGCTTTCTTT. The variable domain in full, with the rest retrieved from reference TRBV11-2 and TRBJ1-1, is EAGVAQSPRYKIIEKRQSVAFWCNPISGHATLYWYQQILGQGPKLLIQFQNNGVVDDSQLPKDRFSAERLKGVDSTLKIQPAKLEDSAVYLCASSLGSPEAFFGQGTRLTVV.

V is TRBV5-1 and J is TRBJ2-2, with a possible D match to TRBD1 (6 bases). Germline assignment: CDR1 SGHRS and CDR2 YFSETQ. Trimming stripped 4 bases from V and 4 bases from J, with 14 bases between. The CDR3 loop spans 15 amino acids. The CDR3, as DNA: TGCGCCAGCAGCCTTCGACAGGCGGGCACCGGGGAGCTGTTTTTT. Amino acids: CASSLRQAGTGELFF.

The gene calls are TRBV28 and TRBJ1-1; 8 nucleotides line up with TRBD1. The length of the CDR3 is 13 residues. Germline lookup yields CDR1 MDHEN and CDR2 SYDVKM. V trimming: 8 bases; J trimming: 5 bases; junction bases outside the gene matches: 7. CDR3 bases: TGTGCCAGCGGACAGGGACTTATGACTGAAGCTTTCTTT. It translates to CASGQGLMTEAFF.

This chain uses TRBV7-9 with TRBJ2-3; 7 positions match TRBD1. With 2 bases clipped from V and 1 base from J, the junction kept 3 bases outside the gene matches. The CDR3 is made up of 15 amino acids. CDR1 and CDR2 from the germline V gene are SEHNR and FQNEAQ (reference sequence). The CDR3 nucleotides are TGTGCCAGCAGCTTAAAGACAGGGCGCACAGATACGCAGTATTTT. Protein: CASSLKTGRTDTQYF.

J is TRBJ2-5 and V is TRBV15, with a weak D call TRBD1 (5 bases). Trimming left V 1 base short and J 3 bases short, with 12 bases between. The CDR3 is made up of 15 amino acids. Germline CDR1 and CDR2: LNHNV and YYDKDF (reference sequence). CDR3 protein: CATSRGQNDKETQYF. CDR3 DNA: TGTGCCACCAGCAGAGGACAGAATGATAAAGAGACCCAGTACTTC.